This TCR beta chain is drawn from a study of T cell responses to AZD1222 COVID-19 vaccine. Study-level results: The donor cohort was predominantly white British with a female majority, and clonal diversity may have been underestimated. Once two AZD1222 doses were given, Spike-specific TCR breadth and depth went up. Just six AZD1222 recipients were seropositive at baseline. Nearly half of the spike-specific TCRs reportedly recognize variant regions that carry no mutations.

Germline V gene data show CDR1 as MNHEY and CDR2 as SVGAGI. CDR3 length: 15 amino acids. The V gene end was trimmed by 4 bases and the J gene end by 4 bases; junction bases not matched to a gene: 1. This clone was found once. No antigen is known for it. Assay used: immunoSEQ multiplex PCR; TCRdb lists only in-frame clones, some missing. In the table there are about 110,000 clones, nearly 90% of which are singletons. Sequencing used peripheral blood, obtained 28 days after the second AZD1222 dose. The chain combines TRBV6-5 with TRBJ2-1; 13 positions match TRBD2. The receptor comes from an adult who received the AZD1222 COVID-19 vaccine. CDR3 bases: TGTGCCAGCAGTTTGGGACTAGCGGGGTACAATGAGCAGTTCTTC. This sequence encodes CASSLGLAGYNEQFF.